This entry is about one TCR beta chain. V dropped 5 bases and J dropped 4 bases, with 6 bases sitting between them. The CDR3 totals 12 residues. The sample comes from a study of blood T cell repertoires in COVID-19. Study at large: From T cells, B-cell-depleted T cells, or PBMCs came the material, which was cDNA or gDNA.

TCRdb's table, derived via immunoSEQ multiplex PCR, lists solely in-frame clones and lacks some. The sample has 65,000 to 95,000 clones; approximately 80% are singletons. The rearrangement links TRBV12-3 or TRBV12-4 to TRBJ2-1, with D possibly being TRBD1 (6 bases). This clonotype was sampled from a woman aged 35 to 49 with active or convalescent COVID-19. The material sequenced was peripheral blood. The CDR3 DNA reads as TGTGCCAGCAGTACAGGGTACAATGAGCAGTTCTTC. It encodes CASSTGYNEQFF.